This TCR beta chain was captured in a study of metastatic and nonmetastatic thyroid tumors. A remark on this clone: Its antigen remains unidentified.

The V gene lost 0 bases and the J gene lost 0 bases, with 6 bases spanning the gap. CDR1 is SGDLS and CDR2 is YYNGEE in the germline V gene. The CDR3 has 14 amino acids. Findings of the study overall: Significantly higher TCR beta diversity was reportedly seen in malignant thyroid tumors than benign nodules, in blood and tumor.

Among the patients, none had received any treatment before thyroid surgery. TCRdb re-called the PCR reads with MiXCR. Among about 23,000 clones listed, around 30% were seen once. The J gene is TRBJ2-5, the V gene TRBV9, with D maybe TRBD2 (6 bases). The sample consisted of tumor tissue. The receptor was derived from a female donor with papillary thyroid cancer or a benign thyroid nodule (not recorded which). Some clones in this sample may be carry-over from other donors' samples. The CDR3 nucleotides are TGTGCCAGCAGCGTAGGGGACTACCAAGAGACCCAGTACTTC. It yields the protein CASSVGDYQETQYF.